This T cell receptor (beta chain) stems from a study of OX40 agonist ivuxolimab in advanced cancers. Regarding the research as a whole: The costimulatory receptor OX40 (CD134) was targeted by ivuxolimab, a fully human IgG2 agonistic monoclonal antibody. Intravenous ivuxolimab was administered to patients every 2 weeks at six dose levels: 0.01, 0.1, 0.3, 1.5, 3 and 10 mg/kg. Of the approximately 54 patients in dose escalation, some 20 had hepatocellular carcinoma, some 15 had melanoma, 9 had renal cell carcinoma and 9 had head and neck cancer. The dose-escalation cohort was around 83% male with a mean age of roughly 60 years, ranging from 23 to 79. Prior anti-PD-1, anti-PD-L1 or anti-CTLA-4 therapy was permitted, and approximately 42% of dose-escalation patients had received checkpoint inhibitors. Partial responses were achieved by three dose-escalation patients, of whom one had hepatocellular carcinoma and two had cutaneous melanoma. The point of sequencing TCRbeta in the periphery was to test whether ivuxolimab changed TCR sequence diversity and drove clonal T-cell expansion. The paper reports the monotherapy dose-escalation portion (N of about 50 patients) of the phase I ivuxolimab trial.

The CDR3 runs 12 residues from the cysteine to the phenylalanine. The read is trimmed to its CDR3 DNA, 36 bases read in frame from base 1. The germline V gene (reference sequence) gives CDR1 as MNHNY and CDR2 as SVGAGI. The V end loses 5 bases and the J end loses 12 bases, and a stretch of 13 bases separates them. What the study reported, not specific to this receptor: The antigen specificity of the peripheral T cells that underwent clonal expansion was not determined. At doses of 0.1 to 3.0 mg/kg, clonal expansion of both CD4+ and CD8+ blood T cells was observed from baseline to week 6. In the 0.1-3.0 mg/kg groups, partial responders had among the lowest normalized peripheral clonal expansion, particularly in CD8+ T cells. Low levels of normalized T-cell clonal expansion were also seen in some patients who did not respond. After ivuxolimab, CD8+ T cells had more expanded clones than CD4+ T cells on average.

Note on this clone: The target of this receptor is not known. Base quality data are lacking; no much larger clone is found one base away.

For sequencing of the TCRbeta CDR3 region, genomic DNA was extracted from the sorted cells. TCRbeta CDR3 regions were sequenced using the immunoSEQ Assay. Held by TCRdb, this immuneACCESS table contains in-frame sequences only and omits some clones. Under half of the omission traces to an unresolved V gene where checked; the cause of the rest is unknown. The sample yields 75,000 or so clones; roughly 84% were counted once. The ten largest clones take up roughly 7.9% of the sample. Patients with a history of autoimmune disease or receiving systemic immunosuppression were excluded from the trial. In every dose cohort, peripheral blood was drawn for TCR sequencing at baseline, cycle 4 day 1, and cycle 7 day 1. The samples were taken from a phase I, first-in-human, multicenter, open-label dose-escalation trial of ivuxolimab. The trial enrolled adults with locally advanced or metastatic head and neck squamous cell, hepatocellular, melanoma or renal cell carcinoma. Before TCR sequencing, CD4+ T cells and CD8+ T cells were sorted from peripheral blood as separate populations.

The sequence was collected from an adult with an advanced solid tumor such as melanoma, head and neck, liver or kidney cancer. Recombination joined TRBV6-6 with TRBJ2-2; the D gene assignment is ambiguous. This sample comprised CD4+ or CD8+ T cells sorted from blood, obtained in a trial of the OX40 agonist ivuxolimab. The CDR3 here reads CASSQPIGQLFF. The nucleotide sequence is given as TGTGCCAGCAGTCAGCCGATCGGACAGCTGTTTTTT.